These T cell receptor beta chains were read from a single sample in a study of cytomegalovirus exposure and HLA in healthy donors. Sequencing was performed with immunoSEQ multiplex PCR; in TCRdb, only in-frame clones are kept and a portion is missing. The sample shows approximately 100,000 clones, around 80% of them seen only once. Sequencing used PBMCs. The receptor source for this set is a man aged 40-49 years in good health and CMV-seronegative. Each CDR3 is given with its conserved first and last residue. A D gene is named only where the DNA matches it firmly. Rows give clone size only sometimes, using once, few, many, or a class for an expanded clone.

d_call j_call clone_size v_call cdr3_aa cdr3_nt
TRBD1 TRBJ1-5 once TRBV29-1 CSVAGGSNQPQHF TGCAGCGTAGCAGGGGGGAGCAATCAGCCCCAGCATTTT
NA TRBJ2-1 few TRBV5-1 CASSLTGGANEQFF TGCGCCAGCAGCTTGACGGGCGGGGCGAATGAGCAGTTCTTC
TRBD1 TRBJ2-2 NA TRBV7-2 CASSVRQGSGELFF TGTGCCAGCAGCGTACGACAGGGGTCCGGGGAGCTGTTTTTT
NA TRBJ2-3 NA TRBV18 CASSLETSTDTQYF TGTGCCAGCTCACTTGAGACAAGCACAGATACGCAGTATTTT
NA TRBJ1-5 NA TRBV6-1 CASSELRVRNQPQHF TGTGCCAGCAGTGAATTACGCGTTCGCAATCAGCCCCAGCATTTT
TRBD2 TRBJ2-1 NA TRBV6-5 CASRKSGTSYNEQFF TGTGCCAGCAGAAAATCCGGGACTAGCTACAATGAGCAGTTCTTC
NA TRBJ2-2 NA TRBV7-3 CASSSQGNGELFF TGTGCCAGCAGCTCCCAGGGTAACGGGGAGCTGTTTTTT
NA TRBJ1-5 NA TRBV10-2 CASSPSGGPNQPQHF TGCGCCAGCAGCCCGAGTGGGGGCCCCAATCAGCCCCAGCATTTT
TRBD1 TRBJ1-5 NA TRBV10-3 CATGNQGDGQPQHF TGTGCCACCGGCAATCAGGGGGACGGTCAGCCCCAGCATTTT
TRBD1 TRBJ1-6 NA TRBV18 CASSTDRAASPPLHF TGTGCCAGCTCAACCGACAGGGCTGCATCGCCGCCCCTCCACTTT
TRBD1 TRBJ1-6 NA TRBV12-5 CASGPGQNNSPLHF TGTGCTAGTGGTCCGGGACAGAATAATTCACCCCTCCACTTT
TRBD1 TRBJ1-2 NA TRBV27 CASSLSRGGGSLYGYTF TGTGCCAGCAGTTTATCACGAGGGGGCGGTTCCCTATATGGCTACACCTTC
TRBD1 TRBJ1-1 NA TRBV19 CASSTGTENTEAFF TGTGCCAGTAGTACCGGGACAGAGAACACTGAAGCTTTCTTT
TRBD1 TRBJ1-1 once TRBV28 CASSVTGGRVTEAFF TGTGCCAGCAGTGTCACAGGGGGCAGGGTCACTGAAGCTTTCTTT
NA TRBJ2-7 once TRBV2 CASSPAYEQYF TGTGCCAGCAGTCCCGCCTACGAGCAGTACTTC
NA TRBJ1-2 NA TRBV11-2 CASSPVDRRGYGYTF TGTGCCAGCAGCCCAGTCGATCGACGGGGCTATGGCTACACCTTC
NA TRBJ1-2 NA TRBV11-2 CASSLTAAAGYTF TGTGCCAGCAGCTTAACAGCCGCTGCTGGCTACACCTTC
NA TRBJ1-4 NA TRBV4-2 CASSQDMGEKLFF TGTGCCAGCAGCCAAGACATGGGCGAAAAACTGTTTTTT